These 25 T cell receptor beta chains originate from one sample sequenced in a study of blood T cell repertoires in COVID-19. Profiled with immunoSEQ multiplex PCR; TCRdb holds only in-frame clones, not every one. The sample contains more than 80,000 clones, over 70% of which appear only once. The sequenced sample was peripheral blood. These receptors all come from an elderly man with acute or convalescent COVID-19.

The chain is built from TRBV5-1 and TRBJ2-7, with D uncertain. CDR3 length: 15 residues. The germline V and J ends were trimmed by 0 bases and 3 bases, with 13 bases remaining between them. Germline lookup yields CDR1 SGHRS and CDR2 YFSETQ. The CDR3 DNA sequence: TGCGCCAGCAGCTTGGCAGGCAGCCCTCTCTACGAGCAGTACTTC. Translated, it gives CASSLAGSPLYEQYF.

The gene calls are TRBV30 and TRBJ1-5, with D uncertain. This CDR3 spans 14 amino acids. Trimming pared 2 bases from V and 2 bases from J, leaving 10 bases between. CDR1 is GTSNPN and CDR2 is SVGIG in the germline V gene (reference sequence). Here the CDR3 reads CAWSFGSGNQPQHF. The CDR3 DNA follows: TGTGCCTGGAGTTTCGGGAGCGGCAATCAGCCCCAGCATTTT.

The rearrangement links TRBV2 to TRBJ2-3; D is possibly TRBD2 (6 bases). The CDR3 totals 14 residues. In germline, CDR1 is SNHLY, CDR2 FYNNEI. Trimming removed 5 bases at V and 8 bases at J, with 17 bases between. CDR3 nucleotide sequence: TGTGCCAGCAGTTCTAGCGTTTATGCGCCTACGCAGTATTTT. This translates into CASSSSVYAPTQYF.

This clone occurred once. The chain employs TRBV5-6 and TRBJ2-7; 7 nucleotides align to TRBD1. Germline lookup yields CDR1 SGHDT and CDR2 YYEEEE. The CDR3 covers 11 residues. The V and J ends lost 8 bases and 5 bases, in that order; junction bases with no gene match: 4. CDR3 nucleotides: TGTGCCAGGACAGGGACCCACGAGCAGTACTTC. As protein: CARTGTHEQYF.

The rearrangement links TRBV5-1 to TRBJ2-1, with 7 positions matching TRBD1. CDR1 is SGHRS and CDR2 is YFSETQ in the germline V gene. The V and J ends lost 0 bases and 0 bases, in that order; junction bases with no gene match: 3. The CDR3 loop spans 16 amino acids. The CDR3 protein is CASSLVGDSSYNEQFF. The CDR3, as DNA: TGCGCCAGCAGCTTGGTAGGGGACAGCTCCTACAATGAGCAGTTCTTC.

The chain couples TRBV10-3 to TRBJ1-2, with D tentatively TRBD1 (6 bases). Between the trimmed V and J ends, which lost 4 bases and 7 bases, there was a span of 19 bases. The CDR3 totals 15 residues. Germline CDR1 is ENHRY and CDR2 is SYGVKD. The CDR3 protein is CAISALGTPDSGYTF. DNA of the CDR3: TGTGCCATCAGTGCTCTCGGGACACCTGATAGTGGCTACACCTTC.

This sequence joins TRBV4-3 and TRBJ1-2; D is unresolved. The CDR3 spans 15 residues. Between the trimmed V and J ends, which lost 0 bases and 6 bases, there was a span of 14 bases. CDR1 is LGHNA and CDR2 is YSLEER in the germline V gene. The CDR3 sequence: CASSQDRGFGDGYTF. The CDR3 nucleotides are TGCGCCAGCAGCCAAGATCGGGGTTTTGGCGATGGCTACACCTTC.

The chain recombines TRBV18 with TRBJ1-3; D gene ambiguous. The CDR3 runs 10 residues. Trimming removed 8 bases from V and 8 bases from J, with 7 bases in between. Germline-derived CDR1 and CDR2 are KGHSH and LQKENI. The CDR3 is CASGRDTIYF. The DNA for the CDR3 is TGTGCCAGCGGGCGAGACACCATATATTTT.

The CDR3 region has the DNA TGTGCCAGCAGCTTACTAGCGGGGGGTCACAATGAGCAGTTCTTC. Encoded protein: CASSLLAGGHNEQFF. This chain joins TRBV7-3 and TRBJ2-1; 11 positions agree with TRBD2. The V gene's germline CDR1 is SGHTA and CDR2 FQGTGA. There are 15 residues in the CDR3. V was pared by 2 bases and J by 5 bases, with 2 bases of the junction left unmatched.

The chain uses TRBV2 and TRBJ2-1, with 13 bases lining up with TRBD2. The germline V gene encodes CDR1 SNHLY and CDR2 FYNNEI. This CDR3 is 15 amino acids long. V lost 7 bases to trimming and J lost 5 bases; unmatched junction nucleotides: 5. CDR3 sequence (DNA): TGTGCCAGCACCCTACTAGCGGGGGGGCACAATGAGCAGTTCTTC. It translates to CASTLLAGGHNEQFF.

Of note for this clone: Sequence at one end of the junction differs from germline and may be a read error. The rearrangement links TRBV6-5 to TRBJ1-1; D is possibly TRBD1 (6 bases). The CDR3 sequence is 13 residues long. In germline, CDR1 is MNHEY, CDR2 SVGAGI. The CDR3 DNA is TGTGCCAGCAGTTACGGACAGAACGCTGAAGCTTTCTTT. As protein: CASSYGQNAEAFF.

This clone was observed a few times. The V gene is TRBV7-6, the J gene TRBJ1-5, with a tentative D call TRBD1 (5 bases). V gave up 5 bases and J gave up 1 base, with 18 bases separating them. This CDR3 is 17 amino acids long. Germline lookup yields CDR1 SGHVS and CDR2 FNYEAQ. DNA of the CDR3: TGTGCCAGCAGCCCGGGGGTGATGTGGGCCAGCAATCAGCCCCAGCATTTT. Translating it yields CASSPGVMWASNQPQHF.

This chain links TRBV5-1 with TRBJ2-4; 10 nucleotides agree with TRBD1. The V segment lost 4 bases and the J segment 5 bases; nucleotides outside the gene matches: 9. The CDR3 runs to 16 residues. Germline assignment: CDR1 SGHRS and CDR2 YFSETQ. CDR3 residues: CASSPGWGTGENIQYF. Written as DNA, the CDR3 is TGCGCCAGCAGCCCAGGTTGGGGGACAGGGGAAAACATTCAGTACTTC.

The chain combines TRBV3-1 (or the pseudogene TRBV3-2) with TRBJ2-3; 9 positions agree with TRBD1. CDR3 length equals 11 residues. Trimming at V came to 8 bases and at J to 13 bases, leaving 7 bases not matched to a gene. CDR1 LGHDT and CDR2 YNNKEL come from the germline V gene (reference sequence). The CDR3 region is CASGRGDREYF. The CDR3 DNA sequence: TGTGCCAGCGGAAGGGGGGACAGGGAGTATTTT.

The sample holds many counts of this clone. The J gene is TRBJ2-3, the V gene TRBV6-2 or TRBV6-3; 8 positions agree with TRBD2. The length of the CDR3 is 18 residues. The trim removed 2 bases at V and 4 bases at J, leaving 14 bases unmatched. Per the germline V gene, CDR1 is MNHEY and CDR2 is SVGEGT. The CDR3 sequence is CASSYSSGRGVSADTQYF. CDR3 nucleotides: TGTGCCAGCAGTTACAGCAGCGGGAGAGGAGTGTCGGCAGATACGCAGTATTTT.

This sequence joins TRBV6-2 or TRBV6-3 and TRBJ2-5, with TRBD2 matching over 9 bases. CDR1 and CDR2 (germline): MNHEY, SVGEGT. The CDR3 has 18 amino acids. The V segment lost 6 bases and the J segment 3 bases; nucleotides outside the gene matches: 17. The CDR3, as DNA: TGTGCCAGCAGCCCTCATTTCGGGGTAGCGGGGGCAGAAGAGACCCAGTACTTC. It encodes CASSPHFGVAGAEETQYF.

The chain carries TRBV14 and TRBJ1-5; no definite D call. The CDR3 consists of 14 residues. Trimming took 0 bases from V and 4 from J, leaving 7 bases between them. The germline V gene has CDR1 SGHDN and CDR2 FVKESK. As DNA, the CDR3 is TGTGCCAGCAGCCAAGACCCGGTTAATCAGCCCCAGCATTTT. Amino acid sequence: CASSQDPVNQPQHF. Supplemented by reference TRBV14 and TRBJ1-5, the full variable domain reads EAGVTQFPSHSVIEKGQTVTLRCDPISGHDNLYWYRRVMGKEIKFLLHFVKESKQDESGMPNNRFLAERTGGTYSTLKVQPAELEDSGVYFCASSQDPVNQPQHFGDGTRLSIL.

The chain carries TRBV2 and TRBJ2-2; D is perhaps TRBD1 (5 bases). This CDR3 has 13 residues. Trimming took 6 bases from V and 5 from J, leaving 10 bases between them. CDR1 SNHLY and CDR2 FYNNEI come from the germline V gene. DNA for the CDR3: TGTGCCAGCAGCGGCGACAGTACCGGGGAGCTGTTTTTT. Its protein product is CASSGDSTGELFF.

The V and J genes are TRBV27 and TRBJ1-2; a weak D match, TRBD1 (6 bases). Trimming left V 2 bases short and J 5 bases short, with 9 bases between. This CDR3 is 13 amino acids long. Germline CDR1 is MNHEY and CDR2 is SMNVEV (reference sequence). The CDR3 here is CASSLAGEYGYTF. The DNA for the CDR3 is TGTGCCAGCAGTTTAGCAGGGGAGTATGGCTACACCTTC.

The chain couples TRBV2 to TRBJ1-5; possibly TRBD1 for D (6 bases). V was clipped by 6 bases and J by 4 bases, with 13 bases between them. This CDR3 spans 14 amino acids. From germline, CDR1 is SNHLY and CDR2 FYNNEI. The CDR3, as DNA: TGTGCCAGCAGCCCAACAGGGTTGAATCAGCCCCAGCATTTT. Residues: CASSPTGLNQPQHF.

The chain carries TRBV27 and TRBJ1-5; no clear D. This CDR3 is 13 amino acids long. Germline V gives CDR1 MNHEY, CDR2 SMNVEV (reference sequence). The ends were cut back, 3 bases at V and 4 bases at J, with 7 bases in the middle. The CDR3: CASSFRENQPQHF. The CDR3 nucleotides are TGTGCCAGCAGTTTTAGGGAGAATCAGCCCCAGCATTTT.

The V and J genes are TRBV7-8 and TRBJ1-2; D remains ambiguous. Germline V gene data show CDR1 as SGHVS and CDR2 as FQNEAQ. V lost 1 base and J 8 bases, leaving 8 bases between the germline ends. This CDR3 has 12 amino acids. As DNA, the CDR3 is TGTGCCAGCAGCTTAGGGAGTATAGGCTACACCTTC. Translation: CASSLGSIGYTF.

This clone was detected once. The CDR3 spells CASSQSSGSLSYNEQFF. The CDR3 DNA is TGCGCCAGCAGCCAGTCTAGCGGGAGTCTCTCCTACAATGAGCAGTTCTTC. This chain uses TRBV4-3 with TRBJ2-1; 10 bases line up with TRBD2. CDR1 and CDR2 (germline): LGHNA, YSLEER. The V gene end was trimmed by 3 bases and the J gene end by 0 bases; junction bases not matched to a gene: 5. The CDR3 runs 17 residues.

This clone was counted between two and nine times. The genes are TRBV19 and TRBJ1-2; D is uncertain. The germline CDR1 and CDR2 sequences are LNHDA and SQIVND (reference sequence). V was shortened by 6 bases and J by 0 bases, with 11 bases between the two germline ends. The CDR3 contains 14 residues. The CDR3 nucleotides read TGTGCCAGTAGGGAGGCGCCTCCTAACTATGGCTACACCTTC. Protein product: CASREAPPNYGYTF.

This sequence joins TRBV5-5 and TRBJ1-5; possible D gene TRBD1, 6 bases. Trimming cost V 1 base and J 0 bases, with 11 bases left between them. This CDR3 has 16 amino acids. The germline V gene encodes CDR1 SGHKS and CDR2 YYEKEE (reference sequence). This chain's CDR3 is CASSLTPGVSNQPQHF. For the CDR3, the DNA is TGTGCCAGCAGCTTGACTCCAGGGGTTAGCAATCAGCCCCAGCATTTT.